This TCR beta chain appears in the sequencing data of a study of vaccination and CD4 T cells after COVID-19. Background on the study: Post-vaccine specimens were obtained a median 72 days after dose two (range 14 to 241). Points from the study as a whole: Post-vaccination, and not before, a median roughly 89% of reactive clones appeared in convalescent patients.

Cultured CD4+ T cell DNA was sequenced using the Oncomine TCR Beta short-read assay. In TCRdb, the PCR reads were re-called with MiXCR into one record per CDR3 protein. Seen here are 20,000 to 30,000 distinct CDR3 sequences, approximately 40% observed once, and the top ten hold about a tenth. Described treatment: roughly ten-day PBMC culture with coronavirus spike peptide pools or control peptides (ViraFEST assay). Peptide pool stimulation in ViraFEST expanded antigen-specific T cells, whose TCRs were then sequenced. Trimming cost V 5 bases and J 1 base; bases outside gene matches: 11. This CDR3 contains 18 residues. Germline lookup yields CDR1 SGHTA and CDR2 FQGTGA. This clonotype was counted between two and nine times. Its antigen is still unknown.

This chain joins TRBV7-3 and TRBJ2-2; TRBD2 agrees at 9 bases. Sequencing input: CD4+ T cells from blood, cultured in vitro. This sequence originates from a human donor who had recovered from COVID-19. Here the CDR3 reads CASSRSGGLDWNTGELFF. In nucleotides, the CDR3 is TGTGCCAGCAGCCGTAGCGGGGGACTCGACTGGAACACCGGGGAGCTGTTTTTT.